These T cell receptor beta chains were read from a single sample in a study of shared clonotypes between healthy human individuals. Profiling relied on immunoSEQ multiplex PCR, and the TCRdb table lists in-frame clones only, not all of them. The data hold fewer than 1.8 million clones, with approximately 98.5% observed a single time. Sequencing used naive CD4+ T cells sorted from blood. Receptors originate from a man aged 25-40 years in good health. Both conserved end residues are part of each CDR3. Fields, in order: CDR3 protein, CDR3 DNA, J gene, V gene, clone size, D gene. D genes are given only for firm matches. Expanded clones are given a class, and other clones once, few, many or no size at all.

CASSQLPPGQGAVSSYNEQFF,TGTGCCAGCTCACAGCTACCGCCGGGACAGGGAGCCGTTAGCTCCTACAATGAGCAGTTCTTC,TRBJ2-1,TRBV18,once,TRBD1
CASSQSTGGYEQYF,TGCGCCAGCAGCCAATCGACAGGGGGCTACGAGCAGTACTTC,TRBJ2-7,TRBV4-3,NA,TRBD1
CSATGTIGQYF,TGCAGTGCAACTGGGACTATCGGGCAGTACTTC,TRBJ2-7,TRBV20-1,NA,TRBD2
CASSYHKEDYGYTF,TGTGCCAGCAGTTACCATAAGGAGGACTATGGCTACACCTTC,TRBJ1-2,TRBV6-5,NA,NA
CASSLAGPNTGELFF,TGCGCCAGCAGCCTGGCGGGACCTAACACCGGGGAGCTGTTTTTT,TRBJ2-2,TRBV4-3,NA,NA
CATSLERSPHNEQFF,TGTGCCACCTCACTCGAGCGGAGCCCTCACAATGAGCAGTTCTTC,TRBJ2-1,TRBV9,NA,NA
CSVGPSPGTYSGQYF,TGCAGCGTTGGCCCCTCGCCGGGGACCTATTCTGGGCAGTACTTC,TRBJ2-7,TRBV29-1,NA,NA
CASSFSWFAEQYF,TGTGCCAGCAGTTTTAGTTGGTTCGCCGAGCAGTACTTC,TRBJ2-7,TRBV28,NA,NA
CASSQDFGGLRAFSTDTQYF,TGTGCCAGCAGCCAAGATTTTGGGGGGTTGCGGGCTTTCTCCACAGATACGCAGTATTTT,TRBJ2-3,TRBV4-2,NA,NA
CASSFDALKLFF,TGTGCCAGCAGCTTTGATGCTCTAAAACTGTTTTTT,TRBJ1-4,TRBV5-5,NA,NA
CASSVLSSLALETQYF,TGTGCCAGCAGCGTACTATCATCACTAGCACTGGAGACCCAGTACTTC,TRBJ2-5,TRBV7-7,NA,NA
CAARLAGEYEQYF,TGTGCCGCCCGACTAGCGGGAGAGTACGAGCAGTACTTC,TRBJ2-7,TRBV10-3,NA,TRBD2
CASSKHSGGIQRYGYTF,TGTGCCAGCAGCAAACATTCAGGGGGCATCCAGAGGTATGGCTACACCTTC,TRBJ1-2,TRBV7-2,NA,TRBD1
CASRRKGYTEAFF,TGTGCCAGCAGGAGGAAGGGGTACACTGAAGCTTTCTTT,TRBJ1-1,TRBV28,NA,NA
CASSSPTGFEQYF,TGTGCCAGCAGTTCCCCGACTGGCTTCGAGCAGTACTTC,TRBJ2-7,TRBV27,NA,NA
CASSPRDRIHEQYF,TGTGCCAGCAGCCCCCGGGACAGGATCCACGAGCAGTACTTC,TRBJ2-7,TRBV11-2,NA,TRBD1
CASSFTSTGELFF,TGTGCCAGCAGTTTTACTTCCACCGGGGAGCTGTTTTTT,TRBJ2-2,TRBV6-6,once,NA
CASSLAGMGHARYEQYF,TGTGCCAGCAGCTTAGCGGGTATGGGGCATGCTCGCTACGAGCAGTACTTC,TRBJ2-7,TRBV7-6,NA,NA
CASSLRTPGAQHF,TGCGCCAGCAGCCTTCGAACCCCCGGGGCCCAGCATTTT,TRBJ1-5,TRBV4-1,NA,NA
CASSLQGGQGHEQYF,TGTGCCAGCAGTTTACAGGGAGGGCAGGGTCACGAGCAGTACTTC,TRBJ2-7,TRBV28,NA,TRBD2
CAWSPRQGNCYF,TGTGCCTGGAGTCCAAGACAGGGGAACTGCTATTTT,TRBJ2-3,TRBV30,NA,TRBD1
CASSPSGGVYNEQFF,TGTGCCAGCAGCCCTTCAGGAGGGGTTTACAATGAGCAGTTCTTC,TRBJ2-1,TRBV28,NA,NA
CASSKSTGSSTEAFF,TGTGCCAGCAGCAAATCGACAGGGTCGAGCACTGAAGCTTTCTTT,TRBJ1-1,TRBV7-6,NA,TRBD1
CASSIAGNGGDTQYF,TGTGCCAGCAGCATAGCCGGGAACGGAGGAGATACGCAGTATTTT,TRBJ2-3,TRBV9,NA,NA
CASRGTGNNYGYTF,TGTGCCAGCAGGGGGACAGGGAATAACTATGGCTACACCTTC,TRBJ1-2,TRBV6-4,NA,TRBD1
CASSIVQNTGELFF,TGTGCCAGTAGTATTGTGCAGAACACCGGGGAGCTGTTTTTT,TRBJ2-2,TRBV19,NA,NA
CASSEPGRGYGYTF,TGTGCCAGCAGCGAACCGGGACGCGGCTATGGCTACACCTTC,TRBJ1-2,TRBV25-1,NA,NA
CASSIGAMNTEAFF,TGTGCCAGTAGTATAGGGGCGATGAACACTGAAGCTTTCTTT,TRBJ1-1,TRBV19,NA,NA
CASSPGQGKNYGYTF,TGTGCCAGCTCACCAGGACAGGGGAAGAACTATGGCTACACCTTC,TRBJ1-2,TRBV18,NA,TRBD1
CASSGEVGNQPQHF,TGTGCCAGTAGCGGGGAAGTGGGCAATCAGCCCCAGCATTTT,TRBJ1-5,TRBV19,NA,NA
CASSRTGLVGGELFF,TGTGCCAGCAGCCGTACGGGCTTGGTCGGCGGGGAGCTGTTTTTT,TRBJ2-2,TRBV28,once,NA
CASSLGTGEYEQYF,TGTGCCAGCAGCTTAGGGACAGGGGAATACGAGCAGTACTTC,TRBJ2-7,TRBV7-2,NA,TRBD1
CASRGRTVNTEAFF,TGTGCCAGCAGGGGTCGGACAGTGAACACTGAAGCTTTCTTT,TRBJ1-1,TRBV2,NA,NA
CASSQPVASYEQYF,TGCGCCAGCAGCCAGCCGGTCGCCTCCTACGAGCAGTACTTC,TRBJ2-7,TRBV4-1,NA,NA
CSVDTRLWSTDTQYF,TGCAGCGTTGATACTCGGCTCTGGAGCACAGATACGCAGTATTTT,TRBJ2-3,TRBV29-1,NA,NA
CSVEFGETQYF,TGCAGCGTTGAATTTGGTGAGACCCAGTACTTC,TRBJ2-5,TRBV29-1,NA,NA
CASGMGGNRGNEQFF,TGTGCTAGTGGTATGGGCGGGAATCGCGGGAATGAGCAGTTCTTC,TRBJ2-1,TRBV12-5,NA,NA
CASRSEETQYF,TGTGCCAGCAGAAGTGAAGAGACCCAGTACTTC,TRBJ2-5,TRBV28,NA,NA
CASSPQPPSNTGELFF,TGTGCCAGCAGCCCGCAGCCCCCCTCGAACACCGGGGAGCTGTTTTTT,TRBJ2-2,TRBV7-2,NA,NA
CASSLGPSDTQYF,TGTGCCAGCAGCTTAGGGCCCTCAGATACGCAGTATTTT,TRBJ2-3,TRBV7-9,NA,NA
CAWRQGIRGEQFF,TGTGCCTGGAGGCAGGGTATTCGAGGTGAGCAGTTCTTC,TRBJ2-1,TRBV30,NA,NA
CASSLDPNRVDRGPFGYTF,TGTGCCAGCAGCTTAGATCCCAACCGAGTGGACAGGGGGCCCTTCGGCTACACCTTC,TRBJ1-2,TRBV11-3,NA,TRBD1
CASRPPGLSFNEQFF,TGTGCCAGCAGACCACCGGGACTTAGCTTCAATGAGCAGTTCTTC,TRBJ2-1,TRBV28,NA,NA
CASSSGPSPPNEQFF,TGTGCCAGCAGCTCTGGACCTTCCCCTCCCAATGAGCAGTTCTTC,TRBJ2-1,TRBV5-6,once,NA
CASRKPGLDEDTQYF,TGTGCCAGCAGGAAACCGGGACTTGACGAAGATACGCAGTATTTT,TRBJ2-3,TRBV27,NA,NA
CASSRAVNQPQHF,TGTGCCAGCAGCCGGGCCGTAAATCAGCCCCAGCATTTT,TRBJ1-5,TRBV28,NA,NA
CASSLGDRGGYTF,TGTGCCAGCAGCCTGGGGGACAGGGGTGGCTACACCTTC,TRBJ1-2,TRBV5-4,NA,TRBD1
CAISPGQGNTIYF,TGTGCCATCAGTCCGGGACAGGGAAACACCATATATTTT,TRBJ1-3,TRBV10-3,NA,TRBD1